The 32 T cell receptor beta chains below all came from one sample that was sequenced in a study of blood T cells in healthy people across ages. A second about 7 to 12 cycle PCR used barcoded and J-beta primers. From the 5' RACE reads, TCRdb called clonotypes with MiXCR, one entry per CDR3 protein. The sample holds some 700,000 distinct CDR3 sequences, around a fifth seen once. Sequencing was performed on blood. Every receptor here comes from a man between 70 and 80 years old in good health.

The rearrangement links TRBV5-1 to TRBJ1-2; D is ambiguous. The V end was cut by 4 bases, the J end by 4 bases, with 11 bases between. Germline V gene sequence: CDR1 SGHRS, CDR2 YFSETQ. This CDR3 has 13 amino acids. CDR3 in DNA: TGCGCCAGCAGCCTCGAGAAGACCTATGGCTACACCTTC. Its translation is CASSLEKTYGYTF.

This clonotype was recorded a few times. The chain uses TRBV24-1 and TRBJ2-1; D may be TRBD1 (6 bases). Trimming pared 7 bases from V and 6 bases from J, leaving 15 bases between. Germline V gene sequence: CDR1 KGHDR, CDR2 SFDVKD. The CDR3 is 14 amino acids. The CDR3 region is CATRPGQGVNEQFF. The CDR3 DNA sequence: TGTGCCACCAGGCCGGGACAAGGGGTCAATGAGCAGTTCTTC.

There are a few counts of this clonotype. This chain's CDR3 is CASSLVGPGHNEQFF. The CDR3 DNA reads TGTGCCAGCAGTTTGGTCGGTCCGGGGCACAATGAGCAGTTCTTC. The chain has TRBV12-3 or TRBV12-4 and TRBJ2-1; perhaps D is TRBD1 or TRBD2 (5 bases each). The CDR3 covers 15 residues. V was trimmed by 3 bases and J by 5 bases, leaving 14 bases between them.

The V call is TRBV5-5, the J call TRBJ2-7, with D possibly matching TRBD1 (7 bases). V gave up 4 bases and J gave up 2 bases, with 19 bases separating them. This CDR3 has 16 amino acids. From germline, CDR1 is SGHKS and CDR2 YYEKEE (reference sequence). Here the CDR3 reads CASSLRRDSPAYEQYF. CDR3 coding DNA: TGTGCCAGCAGCCTGCGGCGGGACAGCCCAGCCTACGAGCAGTACTTC.

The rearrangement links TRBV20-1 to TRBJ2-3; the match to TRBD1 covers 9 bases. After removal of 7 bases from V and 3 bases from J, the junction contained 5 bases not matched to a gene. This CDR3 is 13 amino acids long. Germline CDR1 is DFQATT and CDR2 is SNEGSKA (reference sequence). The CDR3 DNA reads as TGCAGTGTTCAGACAGGGGGAACAGATACGCAGTATTTT. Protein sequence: CSVQTGGTDTQYF.

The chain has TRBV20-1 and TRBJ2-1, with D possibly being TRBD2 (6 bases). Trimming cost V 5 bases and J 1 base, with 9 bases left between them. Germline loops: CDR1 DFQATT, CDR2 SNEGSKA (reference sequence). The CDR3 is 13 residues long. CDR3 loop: CSAREWSYNEQFF. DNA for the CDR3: TGCAGTGCTCGGGAGTGGTCCTACAATGAGCAGTTCTTC.

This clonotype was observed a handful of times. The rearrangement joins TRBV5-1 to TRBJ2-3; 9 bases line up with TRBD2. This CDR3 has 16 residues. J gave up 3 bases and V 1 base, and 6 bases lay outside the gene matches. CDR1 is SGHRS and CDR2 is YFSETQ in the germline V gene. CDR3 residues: CASSLRREGRTDTQYF. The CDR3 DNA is TGCGCCAGCAGCTTGCGGCGGGAGGGCCGAACAGATACGCAGTATTTT.

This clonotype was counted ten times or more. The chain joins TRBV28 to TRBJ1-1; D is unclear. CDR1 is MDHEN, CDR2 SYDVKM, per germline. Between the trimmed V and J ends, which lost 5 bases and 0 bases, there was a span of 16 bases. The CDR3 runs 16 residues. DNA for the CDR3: TGTGCCAGCAGTCCGCCCCTCGGGCTTATGAACACTGAAGCTTTCTTT. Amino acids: CASSPPLGLMNTEAFF. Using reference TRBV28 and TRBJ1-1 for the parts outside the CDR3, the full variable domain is DVKVTQSSRYLVKRTGEKVFLECVQDMDHENMFWYRQDPGLGLRLIYFSYDVKMKEKGDIPEGYSVSREKKERFSLILESASTNQTSMYLCASSPPLGLMNTEAFFGQGTRLTVV.

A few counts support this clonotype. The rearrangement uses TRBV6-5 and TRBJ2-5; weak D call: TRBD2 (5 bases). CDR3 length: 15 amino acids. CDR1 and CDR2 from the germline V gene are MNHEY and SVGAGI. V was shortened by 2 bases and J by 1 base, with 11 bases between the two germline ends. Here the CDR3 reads CASSYGLASQETQYF. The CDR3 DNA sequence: TGTGCCAGCAGTTACGGGTTAGCGTCCCAAGAGACCCAGTACTTC.

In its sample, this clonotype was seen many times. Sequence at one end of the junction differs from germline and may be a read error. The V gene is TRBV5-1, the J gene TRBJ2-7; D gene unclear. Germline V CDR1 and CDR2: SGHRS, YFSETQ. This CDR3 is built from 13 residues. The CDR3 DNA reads TGTGCCAGCAGCCTTACTGGGACCTACGAGCAGTACTTC. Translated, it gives CASSLTGTYEQYF.

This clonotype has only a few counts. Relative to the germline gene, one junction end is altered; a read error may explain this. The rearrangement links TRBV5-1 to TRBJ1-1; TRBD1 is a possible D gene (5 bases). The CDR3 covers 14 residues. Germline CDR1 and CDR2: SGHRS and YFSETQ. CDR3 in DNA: TGCGCCAGCTGCTTCGGGGGGGAGAACACTGAAGCTTTCTTT. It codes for CASCFGGENTEAFF.

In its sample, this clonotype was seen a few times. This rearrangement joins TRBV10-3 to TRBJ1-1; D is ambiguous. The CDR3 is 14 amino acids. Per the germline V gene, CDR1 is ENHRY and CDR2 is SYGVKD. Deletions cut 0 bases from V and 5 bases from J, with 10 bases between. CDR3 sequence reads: CAISESVWGTEAFF. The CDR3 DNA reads TGTGCCATCAGTGAGTCGGTTTGGGGAACTGAAGCTTTCTTT.

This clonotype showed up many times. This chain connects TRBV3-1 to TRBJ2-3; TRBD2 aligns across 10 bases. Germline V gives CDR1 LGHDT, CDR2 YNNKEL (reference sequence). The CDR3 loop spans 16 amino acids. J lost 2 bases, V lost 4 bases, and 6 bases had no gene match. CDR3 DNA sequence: TGTGCCAGCAGCCTTCGTAGCGGGGGGCCCACAGATACGCAGTATTTT. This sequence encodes CASSLRSGGPTDTQYF.

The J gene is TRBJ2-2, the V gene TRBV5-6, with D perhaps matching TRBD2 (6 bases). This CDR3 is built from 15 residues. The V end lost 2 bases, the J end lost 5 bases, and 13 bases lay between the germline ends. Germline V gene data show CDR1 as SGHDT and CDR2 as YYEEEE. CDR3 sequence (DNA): TGTGCCAGCAGCTTTCGAGGGAGGCGGACCGGGGAGCTGTTTTTT. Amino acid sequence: CASSFRGRRTGELFF.

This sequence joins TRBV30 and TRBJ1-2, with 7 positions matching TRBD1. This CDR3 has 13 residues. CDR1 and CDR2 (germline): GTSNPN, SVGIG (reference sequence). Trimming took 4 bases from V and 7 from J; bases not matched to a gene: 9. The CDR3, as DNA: TGTGCCTGGACGAACCGGGACAGCGGTGGCTACACCTTC. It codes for CAWTNRDSGGYTF.

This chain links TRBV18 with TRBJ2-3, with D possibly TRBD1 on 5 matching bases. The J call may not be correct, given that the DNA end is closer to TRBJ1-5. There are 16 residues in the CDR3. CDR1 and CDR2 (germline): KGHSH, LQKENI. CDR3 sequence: CASSPQGLAGSDTQHF. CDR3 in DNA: TGTGCCAGCTCACCACAGGGACTAGCGGGGTCAGATACGCAGCATTTT.

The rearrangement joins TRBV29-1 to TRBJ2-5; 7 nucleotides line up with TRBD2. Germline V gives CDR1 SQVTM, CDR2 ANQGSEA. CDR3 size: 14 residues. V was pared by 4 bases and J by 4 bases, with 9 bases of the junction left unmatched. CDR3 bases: TGCAGCGTTGGGGCACTAGCGAGGGGAGAGACCCAGTACTTC. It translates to CSVGALARGETQYF.

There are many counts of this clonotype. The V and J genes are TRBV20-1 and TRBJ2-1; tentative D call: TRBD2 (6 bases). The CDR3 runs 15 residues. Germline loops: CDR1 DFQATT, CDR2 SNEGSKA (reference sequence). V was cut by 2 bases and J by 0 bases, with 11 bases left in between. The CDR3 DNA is TGCAGTGCTAGAAGGCGGGGAAGCTCCTACAATGAGCAGTTCTTC. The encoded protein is CSARRRGSSYNEQFF.

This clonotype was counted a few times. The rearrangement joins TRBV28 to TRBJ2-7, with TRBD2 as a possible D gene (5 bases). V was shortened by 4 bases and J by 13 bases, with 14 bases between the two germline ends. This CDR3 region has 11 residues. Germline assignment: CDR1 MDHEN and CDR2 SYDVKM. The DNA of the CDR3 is TGTGCCAGCAGTTCAGGACGGGATCTATACTTC. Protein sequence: CASSSGRDLYF.

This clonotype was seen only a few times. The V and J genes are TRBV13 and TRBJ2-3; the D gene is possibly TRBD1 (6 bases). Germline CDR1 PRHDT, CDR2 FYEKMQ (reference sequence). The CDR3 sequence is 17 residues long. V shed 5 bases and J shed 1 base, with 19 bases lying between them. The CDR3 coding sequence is TGTGCCAGCAGCCCCCCGGCGGACAGTCGAGGCACAGATACGCAGTATTTT. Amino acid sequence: CASSPPADSRGTDTQYF.

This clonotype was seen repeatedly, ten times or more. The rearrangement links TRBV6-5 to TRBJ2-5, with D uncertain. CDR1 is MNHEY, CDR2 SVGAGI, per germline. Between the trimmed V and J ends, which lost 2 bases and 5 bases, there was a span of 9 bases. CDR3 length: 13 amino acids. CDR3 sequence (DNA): TGTGCCAGCAGTTACAGCCGGGCGGAGACCCAGTACTTC. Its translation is CASSYSRAETQYF.

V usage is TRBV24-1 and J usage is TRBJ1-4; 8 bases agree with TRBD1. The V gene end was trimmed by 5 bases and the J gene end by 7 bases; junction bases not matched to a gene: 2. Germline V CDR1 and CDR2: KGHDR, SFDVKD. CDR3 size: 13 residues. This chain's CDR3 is CATSGQGIEKLFF. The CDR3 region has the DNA TGTGCCACCAGTGGACAGGGGATTGAAAAACTGTTTTTT.

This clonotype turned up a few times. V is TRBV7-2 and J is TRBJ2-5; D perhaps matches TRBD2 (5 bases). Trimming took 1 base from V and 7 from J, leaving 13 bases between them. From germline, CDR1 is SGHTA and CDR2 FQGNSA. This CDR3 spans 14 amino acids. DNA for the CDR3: TGTGCCAGCAGCTTAGTAAGCGGCGAAGGGACCCAGTACTTC. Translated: CASSLVSGEGTQYF. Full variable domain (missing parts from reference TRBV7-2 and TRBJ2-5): GAGVSQSPSNKVTEKGKDVELRCDPISGHTALYWYRQSLGQGLEFLIYFQGNSAPDKSGLPSDRFSAERTGGSVSTLTIQRTQQEDSAVYLCASSLVSGEGTQYFGPGTRLLVL.

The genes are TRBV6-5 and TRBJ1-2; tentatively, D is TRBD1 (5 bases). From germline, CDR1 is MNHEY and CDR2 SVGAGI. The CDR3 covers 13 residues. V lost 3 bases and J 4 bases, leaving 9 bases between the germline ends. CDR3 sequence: CASSYGGIYGYTF. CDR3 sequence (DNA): TGTGCCAGCAGTTATGGGGGGATCTATGGCTACACCTTC.

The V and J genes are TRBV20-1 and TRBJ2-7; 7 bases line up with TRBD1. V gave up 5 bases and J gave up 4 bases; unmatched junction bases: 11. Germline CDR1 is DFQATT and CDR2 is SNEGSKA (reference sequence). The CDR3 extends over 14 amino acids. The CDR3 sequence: CSAPETGQNYEQYF. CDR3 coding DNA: TGCAGTGCTCCAGAGACGGGACAGAATTACGAGCAGTACTTC.

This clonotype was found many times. The CDR3 DNA sequence: TGTGCCAGCAGTTTAGGGACAGGGAGCAGCAATGAGCAGTTCTTC. Translation gives CASSLGTGSSNEQFF. The chain is built from TRBV12-3 or TRBV12-4 and TRBJ2-1, with TRBD1 identical over 8 bases. V lost 1 base to trimming and J lost 6 bases; unmatched junction nucleotides: 5. The CDR3 is 15 residues long.

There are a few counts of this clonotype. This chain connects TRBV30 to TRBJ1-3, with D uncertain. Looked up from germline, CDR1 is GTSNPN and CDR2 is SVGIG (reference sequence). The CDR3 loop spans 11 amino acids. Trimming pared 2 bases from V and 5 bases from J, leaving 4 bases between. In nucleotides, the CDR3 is TGTGCCTGGAGTACTCGAAACACCATATATTTT. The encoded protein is CAWSTRNTIYF.

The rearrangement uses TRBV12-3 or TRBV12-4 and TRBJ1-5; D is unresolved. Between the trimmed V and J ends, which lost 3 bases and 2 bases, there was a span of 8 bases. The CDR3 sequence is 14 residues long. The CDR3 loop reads CASSFGWGNQPQHF. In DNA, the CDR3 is TGTGCCAGCAGTTTCGGTTGGGGCAATCAGCCCCAGCATTTT.

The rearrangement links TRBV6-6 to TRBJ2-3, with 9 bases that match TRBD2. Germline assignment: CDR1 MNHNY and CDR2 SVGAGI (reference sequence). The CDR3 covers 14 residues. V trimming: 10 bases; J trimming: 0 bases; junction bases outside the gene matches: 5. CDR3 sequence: CATQTSGSTDTQYF. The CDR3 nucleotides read TGTGCCACCCAGACTAGCGGAAGCACAGATACGCAGTATTTT.

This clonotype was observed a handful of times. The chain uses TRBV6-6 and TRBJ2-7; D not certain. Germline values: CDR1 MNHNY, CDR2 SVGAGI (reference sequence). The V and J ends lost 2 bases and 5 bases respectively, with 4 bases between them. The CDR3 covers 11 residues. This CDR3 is CASSYRDEQYF. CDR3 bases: TGTGCCAGCAGTTACCGCGACGAGCAGTACTTC.

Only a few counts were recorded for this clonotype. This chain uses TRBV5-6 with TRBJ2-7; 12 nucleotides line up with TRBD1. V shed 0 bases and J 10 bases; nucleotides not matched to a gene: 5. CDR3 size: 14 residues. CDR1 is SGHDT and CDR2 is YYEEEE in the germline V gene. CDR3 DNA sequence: TGTGCCAGCAGCTTGGCCGGGACAGGGGGCCTTCAGTACTTC. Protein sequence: CASSLAGTGGLQYF.

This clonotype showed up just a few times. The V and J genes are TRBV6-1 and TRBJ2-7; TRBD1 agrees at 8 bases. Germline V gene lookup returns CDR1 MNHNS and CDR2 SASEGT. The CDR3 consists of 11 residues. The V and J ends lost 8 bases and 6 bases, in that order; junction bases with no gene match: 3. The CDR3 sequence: CASLGQVEQYF. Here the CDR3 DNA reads TGTGCCAGCCTGGGACAGGTCGAGCAGTACTTC.